This T cell receptor (beta chain) came from a study of radiation and T cells in renal cell carcinoma. Regarding the study as a whole: Intratumoral heterogeneity was not captured in these 0.95 to 1 g regions. Compared with controls, irradiated tumors showed greater TCR clonality.

Worth noting for this clone: Antigen specificity is unknown.

This table comes from immunoSEQ multiplex PCR, and its TCRdb copy is limited to in-frame clones, with some not included. This table holds around 16,000 clones, roughly 50% found once. Treatment specified: 15 Gy SBRT to primary tumor, nephrectomy 4 weeks later. The tumor was a clear cell renal cell carcinoma. The CDR3 has 11 amino acids. Trimming took off 6 bases at V and 10 bases at J, with 12 bases between the two ends. CDR1 is MNHNY, CDR2 SVGAGI, per germline (reference sequence). The sequence came from a woman aged 55 to 70 with renal cell carcinoma. This chain joins TRBV6-6 and TRBJ1-2; no clear D. The material sequenced was tumor tissue, taken from a patient whose treatment included radiotherapy and nephrectomy. CDR3 nucleotide sequence: TGTGCCAGCAGCTTTTCTTCCCACTACACCTTC. Protein product: CASSFSSHYTF.